The subject of this entry is one T cell receptor beta chain. Its target is not known. The entry originates in a study of T cell responses to AZD1222 COVID-19 vaccine. Study findings and constraints: Clonal diversity was possibly underestimated, and white British individuals and females predominated among donors. Across the whole spike, CD4 TCRs peaked at regions 160-218 and 743-854. Increased Spike-specific TCR breadth and depth were observed after two AZD1222 doses. Baseline seropositives among AZD1222 recipients totaled only six or seven.

Only in-frame clones appear in the TCRdb table, and some are missing; sequencing was by immunoSEQ multiplex PCR. The sample contains about 150,000 clones, about 87% of which appear only once. V was trimmed by 5 bases and J by 8 bases, leaving 10 bases between them. Germline V gene sequence: CDR1 LNHDA, CDR2 SQIVND (reference sequence). This CDR3 is 13 amino acids long. Sequences were derived from peripheral blood, sampled on day 0 of AZD1222 vaccination. The sequence was collected from an adult in good health. This chain joins TRBV19 and TRBJ1-6; D uncertain. In DNA, the CDR3 is TGTGCCAGTAGTTCGGTTCTTGATTCACCCCTCCACTTT. Residues: CASSSVLDSPLHF.